The sequence of this T cell receptor (beta chain) was determined in a study of blood T cell repertoires in COVID-19. Study-wide context: The United States, Italy and Spain provided the acute and convalescent COVID-19 samples.

In the source study's methods: Amplification of reference gene primers was used by the study to estimate nucleated cell counts. Sequencing used immunoSEQ multiplex PCR; TCRdb keeps in-frame clones, though not all of them. That table is the source of V, J and clone size, and D and trimming were worked out from the DNA. The sample lists 220,000 or so clones; about 94% were seen once. The V gene end was trimmed by 6 bases and the J gene end by 3 bases; junction bases not matched to a gene: 4. Germline V CDR1 and CDR2: MNHEY, SVGAGI. The CDR3 extends over 14 amino acids. The receptor was isolated from a man in his sixties with COVID-19, enrolled during active disease. The chain couples TRBV6-5 to TRBJ2-2; TRBD2 matches at 7 bases. Sequenced material: peripheral blood. CDR3 sequence reads: CASRQRDYTGELFF. In DNA form, the CDR3 reads TGTGCCAGCAGACAGCGGGACTACACCGGGGAGCTGTTTTTT.